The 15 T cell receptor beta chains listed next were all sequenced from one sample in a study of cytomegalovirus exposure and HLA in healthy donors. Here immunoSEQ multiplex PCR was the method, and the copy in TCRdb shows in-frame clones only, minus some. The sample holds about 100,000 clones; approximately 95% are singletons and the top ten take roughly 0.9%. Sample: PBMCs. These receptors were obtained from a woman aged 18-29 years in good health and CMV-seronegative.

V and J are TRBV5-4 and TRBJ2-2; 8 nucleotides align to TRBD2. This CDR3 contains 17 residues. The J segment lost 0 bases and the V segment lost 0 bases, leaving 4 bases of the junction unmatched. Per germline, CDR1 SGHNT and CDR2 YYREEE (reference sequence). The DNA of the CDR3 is TGTGCCAGCAGCTTGGCTTCAGCGGGAGCGAACACCGGGGAGCTGTTTTTT. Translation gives CASSLASAGANTGELFF.

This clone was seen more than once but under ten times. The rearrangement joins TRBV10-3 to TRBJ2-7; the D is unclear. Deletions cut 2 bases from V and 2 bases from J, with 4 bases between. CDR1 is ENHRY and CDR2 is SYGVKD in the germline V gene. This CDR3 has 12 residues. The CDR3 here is CAISEGPYEQYF. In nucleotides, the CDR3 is TGTGCCATCAGTGAGGGCCCCTACGAGCAGTACTTC.

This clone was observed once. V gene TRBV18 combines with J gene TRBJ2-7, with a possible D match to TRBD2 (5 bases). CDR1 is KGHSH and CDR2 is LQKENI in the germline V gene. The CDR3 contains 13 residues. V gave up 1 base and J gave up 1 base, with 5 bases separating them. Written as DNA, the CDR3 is TGTGCCAGCTCACCACGGGAGTCCTACGAGCAGTACTTC. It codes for CASSPRESYEQYF.

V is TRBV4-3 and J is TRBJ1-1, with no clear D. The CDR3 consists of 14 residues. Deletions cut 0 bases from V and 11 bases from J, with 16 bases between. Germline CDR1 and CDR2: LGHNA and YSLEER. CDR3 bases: TGCGCCAGCAGCCAAGACGAGACTTCTAAATACGCTTTCTTT. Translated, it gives CASSQDETSKYAFF.

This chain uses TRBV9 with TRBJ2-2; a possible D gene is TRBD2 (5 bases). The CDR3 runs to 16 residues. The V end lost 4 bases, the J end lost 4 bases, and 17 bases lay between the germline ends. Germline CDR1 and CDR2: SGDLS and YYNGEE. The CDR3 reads CASSPRSRAGTGELFF. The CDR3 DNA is TGTGCCAGCAGCCCCAGGTCGCGGGCGGGCACCGGGGAGCTGTTTTTT.

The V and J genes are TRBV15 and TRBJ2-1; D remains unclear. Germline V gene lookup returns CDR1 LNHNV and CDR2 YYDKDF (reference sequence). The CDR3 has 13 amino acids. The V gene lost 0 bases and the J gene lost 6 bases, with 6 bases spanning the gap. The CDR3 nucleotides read TGTGCCACCAGCAGAGATCCGGGCAATGAGCAGTTCTTC. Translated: CATSRDPGNEQFF.

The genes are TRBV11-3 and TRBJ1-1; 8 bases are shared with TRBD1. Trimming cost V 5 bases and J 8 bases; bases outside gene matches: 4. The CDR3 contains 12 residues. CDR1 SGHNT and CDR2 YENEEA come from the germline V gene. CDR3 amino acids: CASSTRTGEAFF. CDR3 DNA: TGTGCCAGCAGCACCCGGACAGGGGAAGCTTTCTTT.

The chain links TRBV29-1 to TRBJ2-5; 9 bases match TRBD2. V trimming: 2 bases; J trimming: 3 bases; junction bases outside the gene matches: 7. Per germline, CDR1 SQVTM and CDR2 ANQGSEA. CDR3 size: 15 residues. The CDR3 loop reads CSVEILAGRKETQYF. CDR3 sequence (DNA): TGCAGCGTTGAAATACTAGCGGGTAGGAAAGAGACCCAGTACTTC.

CDR3 loop: CATDRQGRNQPQHF. CDR3 DNA sequence: TGTGCCACCGATCGACAGGGCCGGAATCAGCCCCAGCATTTT. V and J are TRBV10-3 and TRBJ1-5, with 7 bases matching TRBD1. CDR1 and CDR2 (germline): ENHRY, SYGVKD. V shed 10 bases, J shed 4 bases, and the junction held 10 bases outside the gene matches. This CDR3 is 14 amino acids long.

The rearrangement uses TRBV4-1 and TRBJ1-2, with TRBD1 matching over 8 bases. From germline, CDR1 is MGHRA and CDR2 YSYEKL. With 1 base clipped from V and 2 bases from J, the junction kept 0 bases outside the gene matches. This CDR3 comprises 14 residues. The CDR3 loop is CASSQGTGNYGYTF. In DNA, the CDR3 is TGCGCCAGCAGCCAAGGGACAGGGAACTATGGCTACACCTTC.

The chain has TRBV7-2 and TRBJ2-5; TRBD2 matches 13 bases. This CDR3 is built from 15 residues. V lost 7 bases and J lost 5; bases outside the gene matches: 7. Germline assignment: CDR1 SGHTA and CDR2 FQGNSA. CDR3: CASTLLAGGSETQYF. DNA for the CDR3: TGTGCCAGCACCCTACTAGCGGGGGGGTCGGAGACCCAGTACTTC.

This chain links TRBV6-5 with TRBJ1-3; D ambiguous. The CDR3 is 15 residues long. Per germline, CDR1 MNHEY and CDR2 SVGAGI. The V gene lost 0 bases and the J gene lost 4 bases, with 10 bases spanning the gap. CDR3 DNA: TGTGCCAGCAGTTACTCGCCGGGTGGGGGAAACACCATATATTTT. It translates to CASSYSPGGGNTIYF.

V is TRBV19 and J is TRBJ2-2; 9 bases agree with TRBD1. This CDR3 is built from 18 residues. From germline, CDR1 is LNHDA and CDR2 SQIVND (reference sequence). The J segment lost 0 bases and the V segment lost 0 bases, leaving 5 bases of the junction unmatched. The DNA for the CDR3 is TGTGCCAGTAGTATAGATTCGAACAGGGGGCCGAACACCGGGGAGCTGTTTTTT. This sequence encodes CASSIDSNRGPNTGELFF.

Here the CDR3 reads CASSHRTGGPGELFF. The CDR3 DNA reads TGTGCCAGCAGCCACAGGACAGGGGGCCCCGGGGAGCTGTTTTTT. This rearrangement joins TRBV5-8 to TRBJ2-2; 11 nucleotides align to TRBD1. The junction had 5 bases not matched to a gene; V was cut back by 4 bases and J by 6 bases. This CDR3 has 15 amino acids. CDR1 and CDR2 from the germline V gene are SGHTS and YDEGEE.

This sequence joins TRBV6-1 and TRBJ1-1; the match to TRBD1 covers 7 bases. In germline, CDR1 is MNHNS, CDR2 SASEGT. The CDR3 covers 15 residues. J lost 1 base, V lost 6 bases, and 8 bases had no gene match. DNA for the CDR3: TGTGCCAGCAGCTTCGCGACAGGGACGAACACTGAAGCTTTCTTT. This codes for CASSFATGTNTEAFF.